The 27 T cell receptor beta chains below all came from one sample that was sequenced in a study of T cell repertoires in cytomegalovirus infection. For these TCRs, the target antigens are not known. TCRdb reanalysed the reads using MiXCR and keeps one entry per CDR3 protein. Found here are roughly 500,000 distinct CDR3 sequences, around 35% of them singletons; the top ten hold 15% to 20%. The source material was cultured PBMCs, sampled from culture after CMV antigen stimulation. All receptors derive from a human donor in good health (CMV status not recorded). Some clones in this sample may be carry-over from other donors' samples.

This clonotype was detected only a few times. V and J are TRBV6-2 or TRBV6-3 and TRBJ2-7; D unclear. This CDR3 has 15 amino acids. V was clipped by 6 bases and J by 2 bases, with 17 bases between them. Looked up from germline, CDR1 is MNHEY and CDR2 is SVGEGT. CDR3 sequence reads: CASSRSPTSAYEQYV. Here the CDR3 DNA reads TGTGCCAGCAGCCGAAGTCCCACCTCAGCCTACGAGCAGTACGTC.

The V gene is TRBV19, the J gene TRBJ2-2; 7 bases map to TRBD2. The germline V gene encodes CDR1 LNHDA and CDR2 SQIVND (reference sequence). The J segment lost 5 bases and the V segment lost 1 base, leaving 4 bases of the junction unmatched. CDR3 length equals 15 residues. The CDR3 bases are TGTGCCAGTAGTATAGCGGCTAGCGGTACCGGGGAGCTGTTTTTT. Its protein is CASSIAASGTGELFF.

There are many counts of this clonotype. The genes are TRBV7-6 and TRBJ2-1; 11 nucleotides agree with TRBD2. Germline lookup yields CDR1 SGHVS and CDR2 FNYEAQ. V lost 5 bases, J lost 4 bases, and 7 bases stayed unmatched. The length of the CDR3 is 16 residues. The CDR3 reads CASSRATSGSYNEQFF. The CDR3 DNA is TGTGCCAGCAGCCGAGCCACTAGCGGGAGTTACAATGAGCAGTTCTTC.

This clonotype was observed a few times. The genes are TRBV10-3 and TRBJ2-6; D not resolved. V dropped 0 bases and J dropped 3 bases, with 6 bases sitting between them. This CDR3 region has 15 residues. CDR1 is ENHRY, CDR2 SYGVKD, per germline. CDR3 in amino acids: CAISESAGGANVLTF. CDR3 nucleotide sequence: TGTGCCATCAGTGAGTCCGCAGGTGGGGCCAACGTCCTGACTTTC.

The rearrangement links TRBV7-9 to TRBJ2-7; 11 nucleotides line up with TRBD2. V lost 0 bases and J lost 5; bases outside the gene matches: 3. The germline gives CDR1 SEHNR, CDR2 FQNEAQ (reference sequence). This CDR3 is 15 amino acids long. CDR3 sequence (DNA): TGTGCCAGCAGCTTAGCAGGGACTAGCGGAGACGAGCAGTACTTC. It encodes CASSLAGTSGDEQYF.

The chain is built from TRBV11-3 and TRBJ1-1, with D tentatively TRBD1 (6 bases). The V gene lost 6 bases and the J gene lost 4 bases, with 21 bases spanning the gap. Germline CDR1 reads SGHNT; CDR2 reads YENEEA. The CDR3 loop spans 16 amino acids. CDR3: CASSPGGGGFGTEAFF. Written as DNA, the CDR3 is TGTGCCAGCAGTCCGGGGGGTGGGGGCTTCGGCACTGAAGCTTTCTTT. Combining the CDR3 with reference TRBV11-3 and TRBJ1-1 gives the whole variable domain EAGVVQSPRYKIIEKKQPVAFWCNPISGHNTLYWYLQNLGQGPELLIRYENEEAVDDSQLPKDRFSAERLKGVDSTLKIQPAELGDSAVYLCASSPGGGGFGTEAFFGQGTRLTVV.

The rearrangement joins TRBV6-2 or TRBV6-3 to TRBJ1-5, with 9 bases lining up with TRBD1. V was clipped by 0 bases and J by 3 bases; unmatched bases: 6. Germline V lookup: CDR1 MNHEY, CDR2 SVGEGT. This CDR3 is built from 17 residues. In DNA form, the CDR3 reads TGTGCCAGCAGTTACTCGCGCGGGACAGGGTTCAATCAGCCCCAGCATTTT. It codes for CASSYSRGTGFNQPQHF.

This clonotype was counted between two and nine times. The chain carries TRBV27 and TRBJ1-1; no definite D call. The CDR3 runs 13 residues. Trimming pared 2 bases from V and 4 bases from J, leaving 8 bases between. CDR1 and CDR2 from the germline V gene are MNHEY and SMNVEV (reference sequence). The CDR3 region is CASSLAVSTEAFF. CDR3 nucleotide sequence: TGTGCCAGCAGTTTAGCGGTGAGCACTGAAGCTTTCTTT.

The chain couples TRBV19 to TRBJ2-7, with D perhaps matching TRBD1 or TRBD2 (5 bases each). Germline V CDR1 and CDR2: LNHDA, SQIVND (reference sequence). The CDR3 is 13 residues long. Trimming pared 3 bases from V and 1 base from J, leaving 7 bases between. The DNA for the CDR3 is TGTGCCAGTAGTATGGGGGTGTCCTACGAGCAGTACTTC. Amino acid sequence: CASSMGVSYEQYF. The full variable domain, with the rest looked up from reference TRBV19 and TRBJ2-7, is DGGITQSPKYLFRKEGQNVTLSCEQNLNHDAMYWYRQDPGQGLRLIYYSQIVNDFQKGDIAEGYSVSREKKESFPLTVTSAQKNPTAFYLCASSMGVSYEQYFGPGTRLTVT.

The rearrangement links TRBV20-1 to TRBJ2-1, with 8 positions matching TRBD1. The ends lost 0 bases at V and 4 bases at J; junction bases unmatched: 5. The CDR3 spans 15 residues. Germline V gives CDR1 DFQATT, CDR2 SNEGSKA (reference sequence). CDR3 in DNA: TGCAGTGCTAGAGATCTTCAGGGGGCATACAATGAGCAGTTCTTC. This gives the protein CSARDLQGAYNEQFF.

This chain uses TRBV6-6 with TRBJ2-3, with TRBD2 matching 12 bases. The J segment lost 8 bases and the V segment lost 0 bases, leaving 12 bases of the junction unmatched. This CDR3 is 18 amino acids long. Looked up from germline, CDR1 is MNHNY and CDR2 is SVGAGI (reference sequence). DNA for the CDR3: TGTGCCAGCAGTTACTCGAACCTAGCGGGAGGGCCTATAGGTACGCAGTATTTT. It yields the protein CASSYSNLAGGPIGTQYF.

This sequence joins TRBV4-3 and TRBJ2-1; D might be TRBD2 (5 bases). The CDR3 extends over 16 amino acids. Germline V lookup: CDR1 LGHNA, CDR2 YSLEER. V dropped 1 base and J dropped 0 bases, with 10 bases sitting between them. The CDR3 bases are TGCGCCAGCAGCCAAGGAAGCGGTAGCTCCTACAATGAGCAGTTCTTC. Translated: CASSQGSGSSYNEQFF.

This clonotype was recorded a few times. The DNA for the CDR3 is TGTGCCAGCAGTTGGACAGGGCGGACAGATACGCAGTATTTT. Residues: CASSWTGRTDTQYF. The V and J genes are TRBV12-3 or TRBV12-4 and TRBJ2-3; 8 bases agree with TRBD1. The length of the CDR3 is 14 residues. V was clipped by 4 bases and J by 3 bases; unmatched bases: 3.

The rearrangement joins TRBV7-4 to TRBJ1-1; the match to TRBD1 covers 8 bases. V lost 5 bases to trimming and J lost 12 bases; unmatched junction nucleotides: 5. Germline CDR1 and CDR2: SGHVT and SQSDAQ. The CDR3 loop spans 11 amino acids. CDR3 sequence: CASSPDRATFF. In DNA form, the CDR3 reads TGTGCCAGCAGCCCGGACAGGGCAACTTTCTTT.

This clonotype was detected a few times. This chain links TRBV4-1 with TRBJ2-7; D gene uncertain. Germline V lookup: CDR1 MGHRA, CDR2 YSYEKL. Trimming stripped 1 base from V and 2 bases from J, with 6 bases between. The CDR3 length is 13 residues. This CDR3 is CASSQGATYEQYF. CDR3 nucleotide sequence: TGCGCCAGCAGCCAAGGGGCGACCTACGAGCAGTACTTC.

This CDR3 reads CASSPSVSGRRYEQYV. CDR3 nucleotides: TGCGCCAGCAGCCCGAGCGTTAGCGGGAGGCGCTACGAGCAGTACGTC. The gene calls are TRBV4-1 and TRBJ2-7, with TRBD2 identical over 10 bases. V was pared by 4 bases and J by 3 bases, with 9 bases of the junction left unmatched. The CDR3 is 16 amino acids. CDR1 is MGHRA, CDR2 YSYEKL, per germline.

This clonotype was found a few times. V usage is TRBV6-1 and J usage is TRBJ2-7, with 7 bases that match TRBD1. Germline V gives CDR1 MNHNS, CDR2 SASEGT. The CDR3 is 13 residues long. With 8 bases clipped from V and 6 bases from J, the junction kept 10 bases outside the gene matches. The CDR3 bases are TGTGCCAGCCATTTAGACAGGGCGGGCGAGCAGTACGTC. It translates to CASHLDRAGEQYV.

The CDR3 coding sequence is TGCGCCAGCAGCTGGCGGACTGGGGGAACTGAAGCTTTCTTT. Protein product: CASSWRTGGTEAFF. The chain links TRBV5-1 to TRBJ1-1; possible D gene TRBD1, 5 bases. Germline V gene sequence: CDR1 SGHRS, CDR2 YFSETQ. The CDR3 sequence is 14 residues long. Trimming took 3 bases from V and 5 from J, leaving 14 bases between them. The entire variable domain, with the rest obtained from reference TRBV5-1 and TRBJ1-1, is as follows: KAGVTQTPRYLIKTRGQQVTLSCSPISGHRSVSWYQQTPGQGLQFLFEYFSETQRNKGNFPGRFSGRQFSNSRSEMNVSTLELGDSALYLCASSWRTGGTEAFFGQGTRLTVV.

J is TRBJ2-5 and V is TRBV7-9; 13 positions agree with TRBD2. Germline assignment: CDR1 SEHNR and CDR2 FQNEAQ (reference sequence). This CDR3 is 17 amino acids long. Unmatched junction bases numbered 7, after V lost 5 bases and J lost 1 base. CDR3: CASSPGGTSGIQETQYF. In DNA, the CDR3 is TGTGCCAGCAGCCCGGGAGGGACTAGCGGGATCCAAGAGACCCAGTACTTC.

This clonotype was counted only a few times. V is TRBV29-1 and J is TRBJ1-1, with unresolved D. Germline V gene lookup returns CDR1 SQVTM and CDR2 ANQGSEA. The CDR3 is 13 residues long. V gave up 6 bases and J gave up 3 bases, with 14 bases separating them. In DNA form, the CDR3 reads TGCAGCGTCACACCCTACCGAGACACTGAAGCTTTCTTT. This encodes CSVTPYRDTEAFF. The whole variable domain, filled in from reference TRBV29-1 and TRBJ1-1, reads SAVISQKPSRDICQRGTSLTIQCQVDSQVTMMFWYRQQPGQSLTLIATANQGSEATYESGFVIDKFPISRPNLTFSTLTVSNMSPEDSSIYLCSVTPYRDTEAFFGQGTRLTVV.

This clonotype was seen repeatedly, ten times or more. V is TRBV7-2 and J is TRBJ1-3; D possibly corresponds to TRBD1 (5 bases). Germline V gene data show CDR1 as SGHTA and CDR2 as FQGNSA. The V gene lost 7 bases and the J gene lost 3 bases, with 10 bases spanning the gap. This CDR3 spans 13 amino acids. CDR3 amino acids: CASTPDNGNTIYF. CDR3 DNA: TGTGCCAGCACCCCGGACAATGGAAACACCATATATTTT.

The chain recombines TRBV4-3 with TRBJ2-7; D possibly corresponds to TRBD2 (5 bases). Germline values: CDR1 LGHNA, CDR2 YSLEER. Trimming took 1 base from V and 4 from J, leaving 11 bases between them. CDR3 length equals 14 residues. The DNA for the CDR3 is TGCGCCAGCAGCCAAGGTCCTGGCGGGTACGAGCAGTACGTC. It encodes CASSQGPGGYEQYV.

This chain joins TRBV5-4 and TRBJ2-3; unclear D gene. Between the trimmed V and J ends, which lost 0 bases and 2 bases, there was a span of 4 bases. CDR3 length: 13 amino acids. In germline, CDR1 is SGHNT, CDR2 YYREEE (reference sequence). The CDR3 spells CASSLVFTDTQYF. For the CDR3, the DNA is TGTGCCAGCAGCTTGGTCTTCACAGATACGCAGTATTTT.

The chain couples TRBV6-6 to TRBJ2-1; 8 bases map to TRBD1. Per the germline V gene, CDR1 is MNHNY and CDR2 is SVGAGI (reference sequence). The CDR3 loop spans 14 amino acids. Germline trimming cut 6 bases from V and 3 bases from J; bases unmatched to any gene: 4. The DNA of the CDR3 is TGTGCCAGCAGGGGACAGGAGAACTACAATGAGCAGTTCTTC. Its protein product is CASRGQENYNEQFF.

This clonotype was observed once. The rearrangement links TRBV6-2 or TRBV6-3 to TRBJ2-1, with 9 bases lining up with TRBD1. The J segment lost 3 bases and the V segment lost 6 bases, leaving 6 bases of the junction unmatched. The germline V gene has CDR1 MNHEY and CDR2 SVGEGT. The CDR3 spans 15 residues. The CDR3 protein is CASRTRQGVYNEQFF. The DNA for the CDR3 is TGTGCCAGCAGAACACGACAGGGGGTCTACAATGAGCAGTTCTTC.

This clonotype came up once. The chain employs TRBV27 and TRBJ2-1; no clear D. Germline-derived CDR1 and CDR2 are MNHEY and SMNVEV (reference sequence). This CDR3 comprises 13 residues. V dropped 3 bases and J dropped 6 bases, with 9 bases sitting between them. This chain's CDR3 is CASSFPPFNEQFF. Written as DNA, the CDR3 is TGTGCCAGCAGTTTCCCACCCTTCAATGAGCAGTTCTTC.

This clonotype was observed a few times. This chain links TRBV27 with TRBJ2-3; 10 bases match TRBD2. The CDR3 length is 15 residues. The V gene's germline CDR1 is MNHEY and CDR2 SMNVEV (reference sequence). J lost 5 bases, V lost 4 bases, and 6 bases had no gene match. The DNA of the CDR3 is TGTGCCAGCAGTTACGCTAGCGGGAGTCAAGATACGCAGTATTTT. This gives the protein CASSYASGSQDTQYF.